The 3 T cell receptor beta chains below come from one sample, sequenced in a study of vaccination and CD4 T cells after COVID-19. Sequence data for DNA of cultured CD4+ T cells were generated by the Oncomine TCR Beta short-read assay. TCRdb processed the PCR reads anew with MiXCR; each CDR3 protein has one entry. The data hold over 15,000 distinct CDR3 sequences, with about three quarters observed a single time. Regarding treatment: roughly 10-day PBMC culture with coronavirus spike peptide pools or control peptides (ViraFEST assay). Their recognized antigens are unknown. Sequenced material: CD4+ T cells from blood, cultured in vitro. The receptors originated from a human donor who had recovered from COVID-19.

The CDR3 is CASSYRGRNHGELFF. CDR3 bases: TGTGCCAGCAGTTATCGGGGCAGGAACCACGGGGAGCTGTTTTTT. This chain joins TRBV6-5 and TRBJ2-2, with D perhaps matching TRBD1 or TRBD2 (5 bases each). Trimming removed 3 bases at V and 7 bases at J, with 15 bases between. Per germline, CDR1 MNHEY and CDR2 SVGAGI. This CDR3 region has 15 residues.

The chain is built from TRBV6-1 and TRBJ2-7; TRBD2 matches 10 bases. The CDR3 totals 15 residues. Trimming removed 3 bases from V and 7 bases from J; junction bases left unmatched: 9. Germline assignment: CDR1 MNHNS and CDR2 SASEGT. The CDR3 coding sequence is TGTGCCAGCAGTGAGTCGGGACTAGCGTCTGGGGAGCAGTACTTC. Protein: CASSESGLASGEQYF.

In the case of this clonotype: At one end the junction does not follow the germline gene, possibly because of a read error. The rearrangement joins TRBV7-2 to TRBJ1-5; D gene unclear. This CDR3 spans 14 amino acids. Germline V gene data show CDR1 as SGHTA and CDR2 as FQGNSA. CDR3: CANSLSGGNQPQHF. The CDR3 DNA follows: TGTGCCAACAGCTTGTCCGGGGGCAATCAGCCCCAGCATTTT. Complete variable domain (other parts from reference TRBV7-2 and TRBJ1-5): GAGVSQSPSNKVTEKGKDVELRCDPISGHTALYWYRQSLGQGLEFLIYFQGNSAPDKSGLPSDRFSAERTGGSVSTLTIQRTQQEDSAVYLCANSLSGGNQPQHFGDGTRLSIL.